The clone carrying this T cell receptor (beta chain) has at least ten counts. CDR3 length equals 11 residues. Trimming cost V 6 bases and J 7 bases, with 9 bases left between them. Germline lookup yields CDR1 MNHEY and CDR2 SVGAGI. This sample stems from a study of blood T cells in healthy people across ages. Together with a sample-barcoded 5' primer, a J-beta primer mix was included in a second PCR lasting about 6 to 11 cycles. One entry per CDR3 protein results from TCRdb running MiXCR on the 5' RACE reads. The data show about 840,000 distinct CDR3 sequences, roughly 29% seen once. The same data also went into a second study, on T cells of mothers and their children.

The J gene is TRBJ1-2, the V gene TRBV6-5, with D possibly matching TRBD1 (6 bases). The source is a woman in her thirties or forties in good health. Sequenced: blood. CDR3 sequence: CASRRGGGYTF. The CDR3 DNA follows: TGTGCCAGCAGAAGGGGGGGTGGCTACACCTTC.